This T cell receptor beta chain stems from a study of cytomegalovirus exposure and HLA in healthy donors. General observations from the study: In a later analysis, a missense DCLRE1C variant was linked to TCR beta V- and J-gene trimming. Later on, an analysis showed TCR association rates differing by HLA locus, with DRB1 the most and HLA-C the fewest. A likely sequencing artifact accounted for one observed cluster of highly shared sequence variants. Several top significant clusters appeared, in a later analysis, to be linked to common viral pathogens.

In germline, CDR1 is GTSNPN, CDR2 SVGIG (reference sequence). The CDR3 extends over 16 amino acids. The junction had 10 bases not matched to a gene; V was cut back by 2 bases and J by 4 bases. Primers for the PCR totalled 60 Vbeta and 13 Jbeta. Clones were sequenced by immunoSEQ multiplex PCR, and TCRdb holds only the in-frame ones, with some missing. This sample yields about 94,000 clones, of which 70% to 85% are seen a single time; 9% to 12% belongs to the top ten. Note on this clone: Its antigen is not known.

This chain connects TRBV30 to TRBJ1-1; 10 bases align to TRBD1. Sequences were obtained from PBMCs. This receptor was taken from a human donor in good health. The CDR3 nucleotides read TGTGCCTGGAGTCCACGGGACAGGGGATACAGCACTGAAGCTTTCTTT. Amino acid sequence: CAWSPRDRGYSTEAFF.